These 20 T cell receptor beta chains were sequenced from one sample in a study of T cell repertoires in cytomegalovirus infection. One entry per CDR3 protein results from TCRdb running MiXCR on the reads. Among approximately 730,000 distinct CDR3 sequences listed, 25% to 35% were seen once. The antigens these receptors bind are not known. The starting material was cultured CD8+ T cells from PBMCs, obtained from culture after CMV antigen stimulation. The receptors here all came from a human donor in good health (CMV status not recorded). Some clones in this sample may be carry-over from other donors' samples.

This clonotype was counted between two and nine times. V gene TRBV7-9 combines with J gene TRBJ2-5; 13 nucleotides agree with TRBD2. V dropped 6 bases and J dropped 5; count of bases not matched to a gene: 9. Germline lookup yields CDR1 SEHNR and CDR2 FQNEAQ (reference sequence). The CDR3 is 16 residues long. CDR3 nucleotide sequence: TGTGCCAGCAGTTCCGGACTAGCGGGGGTATTTGAGACCCAGTACTTC. This encodes CASSSGLAGVFETQYF.

This clonotype was picked up a small number of times. The chain links TRBV20-1 to TRBJ2-7, with unresolved D. The CDR3 spans 16 residues. Germline CDR1 reads DFQATT; CDR2 reads SNEGSKA (reference sequence). Trimming removed 0 bases at V and 0 bases at J, with 15 bases between. The CDR3 here is CSARDQYRSSSYEQYF. The CDR3 bases are TGCAGTGCTAGAGATCAGTACCGTTCGAGCTCCTACGAGCAGTACTTC.

V gene TRBV2 combines with J gene TRBJ1-2; the D gene is possibly TRBD1 (5 bases). The CDR3 is made up of 18 amino acids. Germline V gene data show CDR1 as SNHLY and CDR2 as FYNNEI. V was shortened by 5 bases and J by 0 bases, with 22 bases between the two germline ends. CDR3 DNA sequence: TGTGCCAGCAGTTCCCACCGGGACCGAACAGACCCTAACTATGGCTACACCTTC. Protein sequence: CASSSHRDRTDPNYGYTF.

The gene calls are TRBV3-1 and TRBJ2-7, with a possible D match to TRBD1 (5 bases). This CDR3 spans 11 amino acids. V lost 8 bases, J lost 4 bases, and 9 bases lay in between. The germline gives CDR1 LGHDT, CDR2 YNNKEL (reference sequence). This chain's CDR3 is CASGAAYEQYF. The CDR3 region has the DNA TGTGCCAGCGGGGCCGCTTACGAGCAGTACTTC.

The gene calls are TRBV4-1 and TRBJ1-2; 7 nucleotides align to TRBD1. Per the germline V gene, CDR1 is MGHRA and CDR2 is YSYEKL. J lost 4 bases, V lost 4 bases, and 6 bases had no gene match. The CDR3 is 14 amino acids. CDR3 bases: TGCGCCAGCAGCCCGACAGGGTCGAGCTATGGCTACACCTTC. Amino acids: CASSPTGSSYGYTF.

This clonotype was recorded a few times. The V gene is TRBV2, the J gene TRBJ2-1; D is undetermined. The CDR3 consists of 14 residues. V was trimmed by 3 bases and J by 4 bases, leaving 10 bases between them. Germline CDR1 reads SNHLY; CDR2 reads FYNNEI. CDR3 sequence (DNA): TGTGCCAGCAGTGATGGGCGTCTTTACAATGAGCAGTTCTTC. It translates to CASSDGRLYNEQFF.

The rearrangement uses TRBV7-3 and TRBJ2-7, with 11 nucleotides matching TRBD1. Germline trimming cut 4 bases from V and 3 bases from J; bases unmatched to any gene: 8. CDR1 is SGHTA, CDR2 FQGTGA, per germline. The CDR3 contains 16 residues. In DNA form, the CDR3 reads TGTGCCAGCAGCTGCCCGGGACAGGGGGTTAACTACGAGCAGTACGTC. Translating gives CASSCPGQGVNYEQYV.

This clonotype occurred many times. The chain is built from TRBV7-8 and TRBJ2-2; D not certain. Germline V CDR1 and CDR2: SGHVS, FQNEAQ. The CDR3 consists of 14 residues. Trimming shortened V by 5 bases and J by 5 bases, and 12 bases separated the two germline ends. The CDR3 sequence is CASSRPPGTGELFF. CDR3 nucleotide sequence: TGTGCCAGCAGCCGGCCACCCGGGACCGGGGAGCTGTTTTTT. Full variable domain (missing parts from reference TRBV7-8 and TRBJ2-2): GAGVSQSPRYKVAKRGQDVALRCDPISGHVSLFWYQQALGQGPEFLTYFQNEAQLDKSGLPSDRFFAERPEGSVSTLKIQRTQQEDSAVYLCASSRPPGTGELFFGEGSRLTVL.

This clonotype was observed a few times. This chain connects TRBV4-1 to TRBJ2-3; a weak D match, TRBD2 (7 bases). Germline V gene lookup returns CDR1 MGHRA and CDR2 YSYEKL. Trimming cost V 2 bases and J 4 bases, with 16 bases left between them. The CDR3 extends over 16 amino acids. The CDR3 DNA follows: TGCGCCAGCAGCCAAAGAGGGGGGGCGGAAGCAGATACGCAGTATTTT. Encoded protein: CASSQRGGAEADTQYF.

This clonotype was seen a few times. V usage is TRBV7-9 and J usage is TRBJ1-2; the D gene is possibly TRBD1 (5 bases). Trimming stripped 1 base from V and 2 bases from J, with 14 bases between. This CDR3 region has 16 residues. Germline V gene lookup returns CDR1 SEHNR and CDR2 FQNEAQ (reference sequence). The CDR3 coding sequence is TGTGCCAGCAGCTTAGTGGGGATGACAGTGAACTATGGCTACACCTTC. Translated: CASSLVGMTVNYGYTF.

The sample holds many counts of this clonotype. The chain employs TRBV7-6 and TRBJ1-1, with 9 bases matching TRBD1. This CDR3 is built from 18 residues. Germline loops: CDR1 SGHVS, CDR2 FNYEAQ. J lost 0 bases, V lost 4 bases, and 12 bases had no gene match. The CDR3 sequence: CASSSVGDRGSMNTEAFF. As DNA, the CDR3 is TGTGCCAGCAGCTCCGTGGGCGACAGGGGGTCCATGAACACTGAAGCTTTCTTT.

V and J are TRBV12-3 or TRBV12-4 and TRBJ2-5; 9 bases are a match to TRBD1. The CDR3 loop spans 12 amino acids. With 6 bases clipped from V and 6 bases from J, the junction kept 2 bases outside the gene matches. CDR3 nucleotides: TGTGCCAGCAGGACAGGGGGGCAGACCCAGTACTTC. Amino acid sequence: CASRTGGQTQYF.

This rearrangement joins TRBV29-1 to TRBJ1-3; 7 bases agree with TRBD1. The germline V gene encodes CDR1 SQVTM and CDR2 ANQGSEA. The junction had 0 bases not matched to a gene; V was cut back by 2 bases and J by 2 bases. This CDR3 contains 13 residues. The CDR3 reads CSVEQGAGNTIYF. DNA for the CDR3: TGCAGCGTTGAACAGGGGGCTGGAAACACCATATATTTT.

The V and J genes are TRBV20-1 and TRBJ1-2; D gene uncertain. CDR1 DFQATT and CDR2 SNEGSKA come from the germline V gene (reference sequence). Trimming stripped 0 bases from V and 4 bases from J, with 9 bases between. The CDR3 runs to 13 residues. CDR3 DNA: TGCAGTGCTAGAGATCTCGAAGTCTATGGCTACACCTTC. Its translation: CSARDLEVYGYTF.

The chain is built from TRBV7-9 and TRBJ2-2; D may be TRBD1 or TRBD2 (6 bases each). Looked up from germline, CDR1 is SEHNR and CDR2 is FQNEAQ (reference sequence). This CDR3 is 14 amino acids long. V lost 8 bases, J lost 3 bases, and 13 bases lay in between. The CDR3 DNA follows: TGTGCCAGCCCGAGGGGGGCCGACACCGGGGAGCTGTTTTTT. Translating it yields CASPRGADTGELFF.

Comments on this clonotype: One junction end disagrees with the germline gene, perhaps due to a read error. V usage is TRBV19 and J usage is TRBJ1-1, with a tentative D call TRBD1 (5 bases). Germline CDR1 LNHDA, CDR2 SQIVND (reference sequence). CDR3 length: 14 residues. This chain's CDR3 is CAVHPPGGGTETFF. The DNA for the CDR3 is TGTGCCGTTCACCCGCCCGGGGGTGGTACTGAAACTTTCTTT.

This clonotype was counted a few times. V is TRBV29-1 and J is TRBJ2-1, with D perhaps TRBD1 or TRBD2 (5 bases each). This CDR3 has 13 amino acids. Per germline, CDR1 SQVTM and CDR2 ANQGSEA. V lost 0 bases, J lost 8 bases, and 11 bases lay in between. CDR3 nucleotides: TGCAGCGTTGAAGATGGGGGTTACGATGAGCAGTTCTTC. Protein product: CSVEDGGYDEQFF.

This clonotype was counted only a few times. The V and J genes are TRBV19 and TRBJ2-1; D is ambiguous. V was shortened by 3 bases and J by 3 bases, with 12 bases between the two germline ends. CDR3 length: 15 amino acids. In germline, CDR1 is LNHDA, CDR2 SQIVND (reference sequence). CDR3 DNA sequence: TGTGCCAGTAGTATTGCGGATGTGGACTACAATGAGCAGTTCTTC. It codes for CASSIADVDYNEQFF.

The table lists this clonotype with a few counts. V is TRBV10-3 and J is TRBJ2-2; maybe TRBD2 (6 bases). Per the germline V gene, CDR1 is ENHRY and CDR2 is SYGVKD. This CDR3 has 16 amino acids. Between the trimmed V and J ends, which lost 8 bases and 2 bases, there was a span of 18 bases. CDR3 amino acids: CAIYRLGTLNTGELFF. CDR3 DNA sequence: TGTGCCATCTATAGATTAGGGACTCTAAACACCGGGGAGCTGTTTTTT.

J is TRBJ2-3 and V is TRBV10-3; 16 bases fit TRBD2. CDR1 is ENHRY and CDR2 is SYGVKD in the germline V gene. Trimming cost V 3 bases and J 8 bases; bases outside gene matches: 8. This CDR3 spans 17 amino acids. The CDR3 sequence is CAISELGTSGGAGTQYF. CDR3 DNA sequence: TGTGCCATCAGTGAATTGGGGACTAGCGGGGGGGCCGGTACGCAGTATTTT.